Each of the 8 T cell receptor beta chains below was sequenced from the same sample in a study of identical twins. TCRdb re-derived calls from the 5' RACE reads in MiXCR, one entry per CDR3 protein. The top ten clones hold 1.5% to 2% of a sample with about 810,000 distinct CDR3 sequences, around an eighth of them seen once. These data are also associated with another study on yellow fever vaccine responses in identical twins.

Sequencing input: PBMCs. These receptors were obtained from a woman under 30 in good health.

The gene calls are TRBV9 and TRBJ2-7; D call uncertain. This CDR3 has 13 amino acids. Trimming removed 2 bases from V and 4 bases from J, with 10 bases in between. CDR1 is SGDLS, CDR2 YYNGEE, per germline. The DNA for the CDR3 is TGTGCCAGCAGCGTGCGACCATTGTACGAGCAGTACTTC. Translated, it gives CASSVRPLYEQYF.

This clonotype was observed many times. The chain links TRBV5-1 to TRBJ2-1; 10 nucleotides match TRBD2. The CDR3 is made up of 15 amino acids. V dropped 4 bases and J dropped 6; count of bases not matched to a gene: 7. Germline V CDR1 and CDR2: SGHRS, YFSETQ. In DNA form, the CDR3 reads TGCGCCAGCAGCCCCGTAGCGGGAGGCCCCAATGAGCAGTTCTTC. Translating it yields CASSPVAGGPNEQFF.

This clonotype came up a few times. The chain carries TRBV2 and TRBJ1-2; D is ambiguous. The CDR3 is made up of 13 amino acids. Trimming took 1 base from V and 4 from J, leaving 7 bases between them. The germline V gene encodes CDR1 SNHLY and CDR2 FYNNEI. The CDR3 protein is CASSEDGPYGYTF. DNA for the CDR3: TGTGCCAGCAGTGAAGATGGACCCTATGGCTACACCTTC.

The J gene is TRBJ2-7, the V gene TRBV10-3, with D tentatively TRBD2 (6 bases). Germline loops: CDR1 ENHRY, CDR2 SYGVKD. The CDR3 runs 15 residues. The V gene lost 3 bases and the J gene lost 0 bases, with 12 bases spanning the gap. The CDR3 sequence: CAISDGTESSYEQYF. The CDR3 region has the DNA TGTGCCATCAGTGATGGGACTGAGAGCTCCTACGAGCAGTACTTC.

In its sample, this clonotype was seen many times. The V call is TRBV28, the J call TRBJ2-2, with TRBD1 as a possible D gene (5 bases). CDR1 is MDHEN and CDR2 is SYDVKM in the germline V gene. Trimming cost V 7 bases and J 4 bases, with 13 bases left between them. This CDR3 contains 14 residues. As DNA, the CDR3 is TGTGCCAGCACGTACAGGAAACTCACCGGGGAGCTGTTTTTT. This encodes CASTYRKLTGELFF.

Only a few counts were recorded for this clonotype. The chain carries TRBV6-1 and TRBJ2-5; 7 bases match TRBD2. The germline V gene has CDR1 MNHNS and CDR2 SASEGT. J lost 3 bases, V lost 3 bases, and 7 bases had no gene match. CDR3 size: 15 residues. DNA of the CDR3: TGTGCCAGCAGTGAGGTGGGAGGGCTGGAAGAGACCCAGTACTTC. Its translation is CASSEVGGLEETQYF.

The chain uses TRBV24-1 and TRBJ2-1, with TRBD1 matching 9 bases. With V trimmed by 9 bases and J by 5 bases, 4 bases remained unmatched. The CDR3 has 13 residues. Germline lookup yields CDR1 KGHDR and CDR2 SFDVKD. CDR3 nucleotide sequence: TGTGCCACCGGGACAGGGTCAAACAATGAGCAGTTCTTC. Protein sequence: CATGTGSNNEQFF.

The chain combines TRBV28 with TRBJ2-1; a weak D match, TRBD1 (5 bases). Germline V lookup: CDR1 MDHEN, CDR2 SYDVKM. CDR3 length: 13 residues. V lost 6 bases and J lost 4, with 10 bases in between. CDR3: CASREDMYNEQFF. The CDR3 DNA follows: TGTGCCAGCAGAGAGGACATGTACAATGAGCAGTTCTTC.